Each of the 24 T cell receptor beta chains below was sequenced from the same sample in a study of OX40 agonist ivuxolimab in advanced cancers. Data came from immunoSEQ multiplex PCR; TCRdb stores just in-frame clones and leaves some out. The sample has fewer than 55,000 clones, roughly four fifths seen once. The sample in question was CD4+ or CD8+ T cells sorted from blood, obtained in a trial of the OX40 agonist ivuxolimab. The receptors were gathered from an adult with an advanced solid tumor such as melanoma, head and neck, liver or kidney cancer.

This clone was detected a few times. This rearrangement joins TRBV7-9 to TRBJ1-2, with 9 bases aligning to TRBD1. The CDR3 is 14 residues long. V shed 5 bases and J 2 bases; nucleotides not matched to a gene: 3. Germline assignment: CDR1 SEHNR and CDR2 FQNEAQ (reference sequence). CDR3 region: CASSPGQGNYGYTF. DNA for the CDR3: TGTGCCAGCAGCCCGGGACAGGGAAACTATGGCTACACCTTC.

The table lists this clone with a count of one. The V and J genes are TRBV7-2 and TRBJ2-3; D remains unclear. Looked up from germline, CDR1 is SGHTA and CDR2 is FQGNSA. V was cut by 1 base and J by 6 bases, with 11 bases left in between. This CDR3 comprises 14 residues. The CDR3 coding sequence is TGTGCCAGCAGCTTAGGCCGCGCGGCGGATACGCAGTATTTT. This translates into CASSLGRAADTQYF.

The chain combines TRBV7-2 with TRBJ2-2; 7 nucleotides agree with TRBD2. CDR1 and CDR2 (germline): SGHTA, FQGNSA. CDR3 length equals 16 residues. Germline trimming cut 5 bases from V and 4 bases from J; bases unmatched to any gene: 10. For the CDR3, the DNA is TGTGCCAGCAGCCCAGAGGCAGGGAGGGCCACCGGGGAGCTGTTTTTT. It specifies CASSPEAGRATGELFF.

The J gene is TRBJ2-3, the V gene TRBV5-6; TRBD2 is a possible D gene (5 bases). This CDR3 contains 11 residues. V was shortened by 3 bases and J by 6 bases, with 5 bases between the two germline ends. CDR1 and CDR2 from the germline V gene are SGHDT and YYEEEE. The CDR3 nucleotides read TGTGCCAGCAGCTCGGGGGATACGCAGTATTTT. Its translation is CASSSGDTQYF.

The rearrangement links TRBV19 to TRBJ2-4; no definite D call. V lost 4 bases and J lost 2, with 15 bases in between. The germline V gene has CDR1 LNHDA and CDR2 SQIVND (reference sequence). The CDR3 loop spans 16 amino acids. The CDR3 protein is CASSNVGATPKNIQYF. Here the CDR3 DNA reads TGTGCCAGTAGTAATGTTGGAGCCACCCCCAAAAACATTCAGTACTTC.

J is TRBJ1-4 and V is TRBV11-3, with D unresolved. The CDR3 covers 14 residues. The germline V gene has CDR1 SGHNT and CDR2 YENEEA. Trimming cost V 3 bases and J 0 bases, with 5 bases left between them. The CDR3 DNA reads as TGTGCCAGCAGCTTTGAAACAACTAATGAAAAACTGTTTTTT. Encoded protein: CASSFETTNEKLFF.

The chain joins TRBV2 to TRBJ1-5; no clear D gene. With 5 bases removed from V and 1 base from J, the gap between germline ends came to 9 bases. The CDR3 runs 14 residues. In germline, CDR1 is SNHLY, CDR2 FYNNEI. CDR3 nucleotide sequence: TGTGCCAGCAGTACACAGCGGAGCAATCAGCCCCAGCATTTT. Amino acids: CASSTQRSNQPQHF. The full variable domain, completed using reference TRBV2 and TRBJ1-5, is EPEVTQTPSHQVTQMGQEVILRCVPISNHLYFYWYRQILGQKVEFLVSFYNNEISEKSEIFDDQFSVERPDGSNFTLKIRSTKLEDSAMYFCASSTQRSNQPQHFGDGTRLSIL.

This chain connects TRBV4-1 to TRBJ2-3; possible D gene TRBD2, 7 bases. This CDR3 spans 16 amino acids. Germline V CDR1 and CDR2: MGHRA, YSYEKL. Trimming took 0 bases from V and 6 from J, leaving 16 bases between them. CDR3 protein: CASSQENRGGIDTQYF. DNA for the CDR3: TGCGCCAGCAGCCAAGAAAATCGCGGGGGCATCGATACGCAGTATTTT.

CDR3 in amino acids: CASSEAGTPYNEQFF. CDR3 nucleotides: TGTGCCAGCAGTGAAGCCGGGACACCATACAATGAGCAGTTCTTC. The V and J genes are TRBV6-1 and TRBJ2-1; D may be TRBD1 (6 bases). Looked up from germline, CDR1 is MNHNS and CDR2 is SASEGT. This CDR3 is 15 amino acids long. Trimming pared 0 bases from V and 4 bases from J, leaving 10 bases between.

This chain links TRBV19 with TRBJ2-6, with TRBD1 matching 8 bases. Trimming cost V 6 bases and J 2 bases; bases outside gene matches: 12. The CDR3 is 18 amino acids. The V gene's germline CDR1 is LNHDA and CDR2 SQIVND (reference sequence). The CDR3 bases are TGTGCCAGTAGAGACAGGGGCGCAAGGGTAGCTGGGGCCAACGTCCTGACTTTC. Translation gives CASRDRGARVAGANVLTF.

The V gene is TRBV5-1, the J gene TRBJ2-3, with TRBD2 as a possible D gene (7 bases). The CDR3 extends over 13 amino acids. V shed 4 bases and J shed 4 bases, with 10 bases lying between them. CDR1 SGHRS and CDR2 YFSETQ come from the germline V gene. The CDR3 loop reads CASSRGAADTQYF. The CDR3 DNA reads TGCGCCAGCAGCCGGGGGGCTGCAGATACGCAGTATTTT. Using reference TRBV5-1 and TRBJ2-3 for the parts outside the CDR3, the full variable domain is KAGVTQTPRYLIKTRGQQVTLSCSPISGHRSVSWYQQTPGQGLQFLFEYFSETQRNKGNFPGRFSGRQFSNSRSEMNVSTLELGDSALYLCASSRGAADTQYFGPGTRLTVL.

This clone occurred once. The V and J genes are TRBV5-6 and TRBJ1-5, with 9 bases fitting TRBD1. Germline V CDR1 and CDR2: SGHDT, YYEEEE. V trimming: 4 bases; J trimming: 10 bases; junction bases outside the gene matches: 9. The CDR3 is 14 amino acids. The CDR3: CASSRTGAGVPQHF. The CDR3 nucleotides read TGTGCCAGCAGCAGGACAGGGGCCGGTGTACCCCAGCATTTT.

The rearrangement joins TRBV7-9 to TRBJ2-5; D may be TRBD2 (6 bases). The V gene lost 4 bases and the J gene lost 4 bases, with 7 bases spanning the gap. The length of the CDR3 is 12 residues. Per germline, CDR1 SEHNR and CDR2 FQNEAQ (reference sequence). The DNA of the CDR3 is TGTGCCAGCAGCTACGGGGGAGAGACCCAGTACTTC. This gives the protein CASSYGGETQYF. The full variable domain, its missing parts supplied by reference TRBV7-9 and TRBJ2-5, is DTGVSQNPRHKITKRGQNVTFRCDPISEHNRLYWYRQTLGQGPEFLTYFQNEAQLEKSRLLSDRFSAERPKGSFSTLEIQRTEQGDSAMYLCASSYGGETQYFGPGTRLLVL.

CDR3 nucleotide sequence: TGTGCCACCAGGGACCCGCGGGAGACCCAGTACTTC. Translating it yields CATRDPRETQYF. The chain uses TRBV2 and TRBJ2-5; D may match TRBD1 or TRBD2 (5 bases each). The ends were cut back, 10 bases at V and 5 bases at J, with 14 bases in the middle. CDR1 and CDR2 from the germline V gene are SNHLY and FYNNEI. This CDR3 region has 12 residues.

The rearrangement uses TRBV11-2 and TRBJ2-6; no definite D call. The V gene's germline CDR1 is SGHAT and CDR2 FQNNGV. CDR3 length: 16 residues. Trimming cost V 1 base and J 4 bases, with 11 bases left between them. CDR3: CASSLVANVGANVLTF. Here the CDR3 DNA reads TGTGCCAGCAGCTTAGTGGCAAACGTCGGGGCCAACGTCCTGACTTTC.

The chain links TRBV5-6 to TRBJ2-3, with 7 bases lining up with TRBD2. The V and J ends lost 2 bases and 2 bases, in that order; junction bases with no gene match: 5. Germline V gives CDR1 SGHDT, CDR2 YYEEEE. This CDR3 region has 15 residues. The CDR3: CASSLAGSFTDTQYF. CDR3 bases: TGTGCCAGCAGCTTAGCGGGGTCATTCACAGATACGCAGTATTTT. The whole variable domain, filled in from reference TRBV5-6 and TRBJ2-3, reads DAGVTQSPTHLIKTRGQQVTLRCSPKSGHDTVSWYQQALGQGPQFIFQYYEEEERQRGNFPDRFSGHQFPNYSSELNVNALLLGDSALYLCASSLAGSFTDTQYFGPGTRLTVL.

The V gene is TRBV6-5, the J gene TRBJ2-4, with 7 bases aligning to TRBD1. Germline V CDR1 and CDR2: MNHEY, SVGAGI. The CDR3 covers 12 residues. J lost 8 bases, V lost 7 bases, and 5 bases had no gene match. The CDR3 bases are TGTGCCAGCACCACAGGGACAGACATTCAGTACTTC. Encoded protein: CASTTGTDIQYF.

The CDR3 DNA is TGCGCCAGCAGGGGCCCGGGGTCCTACGAGCAGTACTTC. This sequence encodes CASRGPGSYEQYF. The rearrangement links TRBV10-2 to TRBJ2-7; maybe TRBD2 (5 bases). The V gene lost 6 bases and the J gene lost 1 base, with 10 bases spanning the gap. The CDR3 sequence is 13 residues long. CDR1 and CDR2 (germline): WSHSY, SAAADI.

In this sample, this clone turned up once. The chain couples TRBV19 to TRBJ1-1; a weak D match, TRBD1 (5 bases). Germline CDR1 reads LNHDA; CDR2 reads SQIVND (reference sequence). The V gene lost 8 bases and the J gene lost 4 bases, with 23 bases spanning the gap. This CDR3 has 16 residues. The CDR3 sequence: CASGPQSGGGGTEAFF. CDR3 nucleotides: TGTGCCAGTGGCCCCCAATCGGGGGGAGGCGGCACTGAAGCTTTCTTT.

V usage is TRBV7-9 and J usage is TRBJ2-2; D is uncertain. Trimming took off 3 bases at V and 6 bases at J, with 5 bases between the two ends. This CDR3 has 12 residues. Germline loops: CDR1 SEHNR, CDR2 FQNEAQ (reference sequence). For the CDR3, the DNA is TGTGCCAGCAGCTTCTTGGCCGGGGAGCTGTTTTTT. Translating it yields CASSFLAGELFF. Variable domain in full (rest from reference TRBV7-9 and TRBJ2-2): DTGVSQNPRHKITKRGQNVTFRCDPISEHNRLYWYRQTLGQGPEFLTYFQNEAQLEKSRLLSDRFSAERPKGSFSTLEIQRTEQGDSAMYLCASSFLAGELFFGEGSRLTVL.

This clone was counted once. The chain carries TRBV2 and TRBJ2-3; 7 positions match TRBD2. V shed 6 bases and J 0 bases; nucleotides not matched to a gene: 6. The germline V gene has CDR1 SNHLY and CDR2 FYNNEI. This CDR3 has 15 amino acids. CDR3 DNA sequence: TGTGCCAGCAGGTCTAGCGGCACGAGCACAGATACGCAGTATTTT. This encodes CASRSSGTSTDTQYF.

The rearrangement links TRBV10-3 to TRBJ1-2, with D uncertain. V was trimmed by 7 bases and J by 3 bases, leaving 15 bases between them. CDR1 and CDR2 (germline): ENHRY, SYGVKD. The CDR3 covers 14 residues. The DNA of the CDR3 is TGTGCCATCACCTCGGTTGGGGATGACTATGGCTACACCTTC. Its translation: CAITSVGDDYGYTF.

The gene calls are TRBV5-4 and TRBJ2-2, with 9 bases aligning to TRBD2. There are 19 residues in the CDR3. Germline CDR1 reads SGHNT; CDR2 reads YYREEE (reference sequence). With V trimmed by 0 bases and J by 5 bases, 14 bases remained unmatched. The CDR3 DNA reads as TGTGCCAGCAGCTTGGCCGGGGTAGCGGGGGCCAGAGGGACCGGGGAGCTGTTTTTT. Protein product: CASSLAGVAGARGTGELFF.

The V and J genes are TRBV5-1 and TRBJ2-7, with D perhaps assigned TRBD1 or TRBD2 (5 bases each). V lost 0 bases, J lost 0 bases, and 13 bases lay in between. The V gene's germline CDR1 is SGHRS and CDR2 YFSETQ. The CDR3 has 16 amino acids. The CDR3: CASSLAPIGASYEQYF. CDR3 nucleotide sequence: TGCGCCAGCAGCTTGGCCCCGATCGGGGCCTCCTACGAGCAGTACTTC.